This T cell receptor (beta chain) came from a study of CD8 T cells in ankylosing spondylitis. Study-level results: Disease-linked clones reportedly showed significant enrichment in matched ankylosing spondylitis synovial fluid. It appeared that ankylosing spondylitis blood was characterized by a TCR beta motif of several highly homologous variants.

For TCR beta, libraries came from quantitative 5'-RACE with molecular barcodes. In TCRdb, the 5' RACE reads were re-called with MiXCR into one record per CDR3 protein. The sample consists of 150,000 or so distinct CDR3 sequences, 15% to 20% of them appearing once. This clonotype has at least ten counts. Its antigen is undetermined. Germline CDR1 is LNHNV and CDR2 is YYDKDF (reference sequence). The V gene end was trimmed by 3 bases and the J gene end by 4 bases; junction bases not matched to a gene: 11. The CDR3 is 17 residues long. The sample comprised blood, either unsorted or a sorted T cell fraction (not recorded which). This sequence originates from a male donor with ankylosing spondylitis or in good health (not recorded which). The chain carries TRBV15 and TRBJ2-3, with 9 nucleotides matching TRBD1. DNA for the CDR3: TGTGCCACCAGCAGGGGAGCGGGACAGGGTATTTCAGATACGCAGTATTTT. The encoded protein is CATSRGAGQGISDTQYF.